This TCR beta chain came from a study of human T cells and chemical hapten exposure. Overall study results and limits: PT1 expanded TCR counts correlated positively with patch test score.

From the RACE reads, TCRdb called clonotypes with MiXCR, one entry per CDR3 protein. The table lists a few hundred thousand distinct CDR3 sequences, around 5% of them singletons. V was clipped by 5 bases and J by 2 bases, with 13 bases between them. The CDR3 loop spans 14 amino acids. Looked up from germline, CDR1 is DFQATT and CDR2 is SNEGSKA (reference sequence). Time point defined: patch test 1, 2 weeks after DPC sensitization. Treatment noted: therapeutic diphenylcyclopropenone sensitization with weekly scalp DPC. This clonotype was counted ten times or more. Its matching antigen is unknown. This receptor was identified in a woman aged 45-59 years with alopecia areata. Some clones in this sample may be carry-over from other donors' samples. This specimen consisted of whole blood, obtained in connection with sensitization to the hapten diphenylcyclopropenone (DPC). The chain uses TRBV20-1 and TRBJ1-3; no firm D call. CDR3 loop: CSAPVEGTGNTIYF. The CDR3 nucleotides read TGCAGTGCTCCCGTTGAGGGTACTGGAAACACCATATATTTT.